Shown below are 21 T cell receptor beta chains from a single sample sequenced in a study of vaccination effects on CD4 cells after COVID-19. The repertoire was sequenced with immunoSEQ multiplex PCR; TCRdb's copy has only in-frame clones and lacks some. The sample consists of more than 60,000 clones, around 70% of them appearing once. Their specific antigens are unknown. Before sequencing took place, the ViraFEST assay used viral peptide pools to expand antigen-specific CD4+ T cells. Subsequent to a culture period of more than 9 days, CD4+ T cells were isolated. Two doses of BNT162b2 or mRNA-1273 vaccine were administered to participants. Sequencing was performed on CD4+ T cells from PBMCs cultured with HCoV-229E spike peptides, taken after COVID-19 vaccination. The receptors come from a human donor who received a COVID-19 vaccine.

This sequence joins TRBV20-1 and TRBJ1-5; a weak D match, TRBD1 (5 bases). With 3 bases removed from V and 5 bases from J, the gap between germline ends came to 20 bases. There are 16 residues in the CDR3. CDR1 and CDR2 from the germline V gene are DFQATT and SNEGSKA (reference sequence). Here the CDR3 DNA reads TGCAGTGCTAGTCAATCCTCTGCCGGGGACGATCAGCCCCAGCATTTT. Translation: CSASQSSAGDDQPQHF.

V is TRBV12-5 and J is TRBJ2-3; TRBD1 matches at 7 bases. Germline V lookup: CDR1 LGHNT, CDR2 FRNRAP. V shed 2 bases, J shed 5 bases, and the junction held 7 bases outside the gene matches. The CDR3 consists of 15 residues. The DNA of the CDR3 is TGTGCTAGTGGTTTGAACAGGGGAGTATTAGATACGCAGTATTTT. Amino acids: CASGLNRGVLDTQYF.

The J gene is TRBJ1-1, the V gene TRBV5-1; TRBD1 matches 7 bases. The germline gives CDR1 SGHRS, CDR2 YFSETQ. Germline trimming cut 4 bases from V and 6 bases from J; bases unmatched to any gene: 9. The CDR3 has 14 residues. The CDR3 spells CASSRDRAGSEAFF. The CDR3 nucleotides read TGCGCCAGCAGCCGTGACAGGGCCGGTTCTGAAGCTTTCTTT.

The chain employs TRBV24-1 and TRBJ1-2; no clear D gene. Germline CDR1 KGHDR, CDR2 SFDVKD. V lost 7 bases and J lost 7, with 18 bases in between. CDR3 length: 14 amino acids. Written as DNA, the CDR3 is TGTGCCACCAGCGAACCGGGCTGGGAGGCTGGCTACACCTTC. It yields the protein CATSEPGWEAGYTF.

The V gene is TRBV24-1, the J gene TRBJ2-3, with a weak D call TRBD2 (5 bases). Deletions cut 4 bases from V and 2 bases from J, with 12 bases between. The CDR3 extends over 15 amino acids. CDR1 and CDR2 (germline): KGHDR, SFDVKD. CDR3 loop: CATSEEAGYTDTQYF. DNA for the CDR3: TGTGCCACCAGTGAGGAGGCCGGCTACACAGATACGCAGTATTTT.

This clone has a handful of counts. The rearrangement joins TRBV11-1 to TRBJ2-1; D call uncertain. CDR1 and CDR2 (germline): SGHAT, FQDESV (reference sequence). CDR3 size: 15 residues. Trimming shortened V by 1 base and J by 7 bases, and 14 bases separated the two germline ends. CDR3 DNA sequence: TGTGCCAGCAGCTTAGAAGACTCAGCAAGGAATGAGCAGTTCTTC. It yields the protein CASSLEDSARNEQFF.

The genes are TRBV6-5 and TRBJ1-1; D is unclear. Per germline, CDR1 MNHEY and CDR2 SVGAGI. The V end was cut by 7 bases, the J end by 8 bases, with 14 bases between. The CDR3 contains 12 residues. CDR3 region: CASTENFPEAFF. The CDR3 bases are TGTGCCAGCACCGAAAATTTCCCAGAAGCTTTCTTT.

This sequence joins TRBV5-1 and TRBJ2-7; D possibly corresponds to TRBD1 (5 bases). CDR3 size: 14 residues. Germline V CDR1 and CDR2: SGHRS, YFSETQ. V lost 4 bases and J 6 bases, leaving 17 bases between the germline ends. The CDR3: CASSKDTTSGEQYV. CDR3 coding DNA: TGCGCCAGCAGCAAGGACACTACATCGGGCGAGCAGTACGTC.

The chain combines TRBV19 with TRBJ1-5, with D possibly TRBD1 on 5 matching bases. Trimming removed 4 bases from V and 5 bases from J, with 15 bases in between. Germline values: CDR1 LNHDA, CDR2 SQIVND (reference sequence). The CDR3 runs to 15 residues. The CDR3 DNA reads TGTGCCAGTAGTAATCGGTGGGGCGACGATCAGCCCCAGCATTTT. This gives the protein CASSNRWGDDQPQHF.

The gene calls are TRBV28 and TRBJ1-4; 9 bases are shared with TRBD1. CDR3 size: 17 residues. Germline V gene data show CDR1 as MDHEN and CDR2 as SYDVKM. The junction had 13 bases not matched to a gene; V was cut back by 4 bases and J by 7 bases. This chain's CDR3 is CASSSLGQGKIGEKLFF. The CDR3 DNA reads as TGTGCCAGCAGTTCCCTGGGACAGGGTAAAATAGGTGAAAAACTGTTTTTT.

This chain links TRBV9 with TRBJ2-3, with a possible D match to TRBD1 (5 bases). V dropped 7 bases and J dropped 5 bases, with 14 bases sitting between them. Looked up from germline, CDR1 is SGDLS and CDR2 is YYNGEE. The CDR3 runs to 13 residues. The CDR3 loop is CASRRSGIDTQYF. DNA for the CDR3: TGTGCCAGCCGCAGATCAGGGATAGATACGCAGTATTTT.

The chain carries TRBV5-6 and TRBJ2-3; D remains unclear. This CDR3 has 14 residues. Trimming cost V 4 bases and J 2 bases, with 11 bases left between them. CDR1 SGHDT and CDR2 YYEEEE come from the germline V gene. The CDR3 coding sequence is TGTGCCAGCAGCCGCGACACCTACACAGATACGCAGTATTTT. It encodes CASSRDTYTDTQYF.

This chain links TRBV7-2 with TRBJ1-1; D is perhaps TRBD1 (6 bases). The CDR3 has 13 amino acids. Germline V gene data show CDR1 as SGHTA and CDR2 as FQGNSA. The V gene lost 5 bases and the J gene lost 6 bases, with 13 bases spanning the gap. Here the CDR3 reads CASSPRGGAEAFF. The CDR3 DNA reads as TGTGCCAGCAGCCCAAGGGGGGGAGCTGAAGCTTTCTTT.

The chain joins TRBV15 to TRBJ2-1; D unresolved. From germline, CDR1 is LNHNV and CDR2 YYDKDF (reference sequence). The V end lost 0 bases, the J end lost 8 bases, and 14 bases lay between the germline ends. There are 15 residues in the CDR3. The CDR3 spells CATSRDSTTGHEQFF. DNA of the CDR3: TGTGCCACCAGCAGAGATAGTACAACCGGGCATGAGCAGTTCTTC.

This rearrangement joins TRBV25-1 to TRBJ2-3; D may correspond to TRBD1 or TRBD2 (6 bases each). This CDR3 is built from 16 residues. V lost 4 bases to trimming and J lost 6 bases, with 20 bases between them. The V gene's germline CDR1 is MGHDK and CDR2 SYGVNS. CDR3 nucleotide sequence: TGTGCCAGCAGTGCGCCGGGGGCTGTTCGAGCGGATACGCAGTATTTT. Protein sequence: CASSAPGAVRADTQYF.

The chain carries TRBV6-1 and TRBJ2-2; 8 positions agree with TRBD1. Germline V gene sequence: CDR1 MNHNS, CDR2 SASEGT. This CDR3 is built from 16 residues. V lost 0 bases to trimming and J lost 4 bases; unmatched junction nucleotides: 4. The CDR3 is CASSEATGVRTGELFF. The CDR3 DNA reads TGTGCCAGCAGTGAAGCGACAGGGGTTCGCACCGGGGAGCTGTTTTTT.

The chain joins TRBV12-3 or TRBV12-4 to TRBJ1-2; 9 nucleotides match TRBD1. Unmatched junction bases numbered 4, after V lost 3 bases and J lost 8 bases. The CDR3 has 13 amino acids. The CDR3 DNA follows: TGTGCCAGCAGTTTCGGGGACAGGGTCGGCTACACCTTC. This encodes CASSFGDRVGYTF.

This clone has just a few counts. The rearrangement links TRBV4-1 to TRBJ1-2; maybe TRBD1 (5 bases). Trimming took 4 bases from V and 5 from J, leaving 8 bases between them. In germline, CDR1 is MGHRA, CDR2 YSYEKL. The CDR3 has 12 amino acids. The DNA of the CDR3 is TGCGCCAGCAGCCGGGACGGTTATGGCTACACCTTC. It yields the protein CASSRDGYGYTF.

This clone was picked up one time. The V and J genes are TRBV2 and TRBJ2-3; D may be TRBD1 or TRBD2 (5 bases each). V lost 6 bases and J 0 bases, leaving 10 bases between the germline ends. The CDR3 totals 14 residues. Per the germline V gene, CDR1 is SNHLY and CDR2 is FYNNEI. The CDR3 nucleotides read TGTGCCAGCAGATCGGGACCGAGCACAGATACGCAGTATTTT. Its translation: CASRSGPSTDTQYF.

J is TRBJ1-2 and V is TRBV19; the match to TRBD1 covers 9 bases. Trimming at V came to 7 bases and at J to 5 bases, leaving 8 bases not matched to a gene. Per the germline V gene, CDR1 is LNHDA and CDR2 is SQIVND (reference sequence). CDR3 length: 14 residues. This CDR3 is CASNPGTGLYGYTF. DNA for the CDR3: TGTGCCAGTAACCCAGGGACAGGGCTTTATGGCTACACCTTC.

This sequence joins TRBV30 and TRBJ1-6; D perhaps matches TRBD1 (6 bases). Germline V gene sequence: CDR1 GTSNPN, CDR2 SVGIG (reference sequence). The V and J ends lost 0 bases and 5 bases respectively, with 14 bases between them. This CDR3 comprises 16 residues. CDR3 bases: TGTGCCTGGAGTGTGACTCGGACAGCAGATAATTCACCCCTCCACTTT. Translating it yields CAWSVTRTADNSPLHF. Complete variable domain (other parts from reference TRBV30 and TRBJ1-6): SQTIHQWPATLVQPVGSPLSLECTVEGTSNPNLYWYRQAAGRGLQLLFYSVGIGQISSEVPQNLSASRPQDRQFILSSKKLLLSDSGFYLCAWSVTRTADNSPLHFGNGTRLTVT.